Following are 30 T cell receptor beta chains from one sample sequenced in a study of T cell changes during pregnancy in multiple sclerosis. Repertoires were generated with immunoSEQ multiplex PCR, while TCRdb's copy carries only in-frame clones and drops some. Of around 26,000 clones listed, about 88% were seen once; the top ten hold around a sixth. Source: CD8+ T cells from peripheral blood mononuclear cells, taken in the second trimester of pregnancy. Every receptor here comes from a female donor with multiple sclerosis, enrolled in a pregnancy study.

This clone was picked up one time. Written as DNA, the CDR3 is TGTGCCAGCAGCTTAGGAGCAGCAGGGCCCTACGAGCAGTACTTC. It is translated as CASSLGAAGPYEQYF. The rearrangement joins TRBV11-3 to TRBJ2-7, with D perhaps matching TRBD1 (5 bases). V lost 1 base and J lost 2, with 12 bases in between. The CDR3 is 15 amino acids. Germline V gives CDR1 SGHNT, CDR2 YENEEA.

This chain joins TRBV20-1 and TRBJ2-1; D call uncertain. The germline V gene encodes CDR1 DFQATT and CDR2 SNEGSKA (reference sequence). The CDR3 runs 11 residues. V was pared by 6 bases and J by 4 bases, with 7 bases between. CDR3 sequence reads: CSALLYNEQFF. The CDR3 DNA reads TGCAGTGCCCTACTTTACAATGAGCAGTTCTTC.

The chain is built from TRBV7-8 and TRBJ2-6; 11 bases agree with TRBD1. The length of the CDR3 is 18 residues. Trimming at V came to 3 bases and at J to 0 bases, leaving 4 bases not matched to a gene. Germline values: CDR1 SGHVS, CDR2 FQNEAQ. The CDR3 spells CASSLSGTGGSGANVLTF. The CDR3 DNA reads as TGTGCCAGCAGCTTGTCCGGGACAGGGGGCTCTGGGGCCAACGTCCTGACTTTC.

The rearrangement joins TRBV5-4 to TRBJ2-3; 7 bases fit TRBD1. This CDR3 comprises 16 residues. Germline CDR1 and CDR2: SGHNT and YYREEE (reference sequence). V dropped 4 bases and J dropped 0; count of bases not matched to a gene: 8. The CDR3 spells CASSPAGTDSTDTQYF. CDR3 sequence (DNA): TGTGCCAGCAGCCCTGCCGGGACAGACAGCACAGATACGCAGTATTTT.

The V call is TRBV27, the J call TRBJ1-5; weak D call: TRBD1 (6 bases). The ends were cut back, 6 bases at V and 6 bases at J, with 15 bases in the middle. Germline CDR1 reads MNHEY; CDR2 reads SMNVEV (reference sequence). This CDR3 is 14 amino acids long. The CDR3 here is CASSQLGASQPQHF. CDR3 sequence (DNA): TGTGCCAGCAGCCAATTGGGGGCGAGTCAGCCCCAGCATTTT.

The genes are TRBV25-1 and TRBJ2-1; 8 bases are a match to TRBD1. CDR1 and CDR2 from the germline V gene are MGHDK and SYGVNS. The CDR3 contains 14 residues. J gave up 8 bases and V 4 bases, and 7 bases lay outside the gene matches. The CDR3, as DNA: TGTGCCAGCAGTGTCGCAGGGGGCGCATATGAGCAGTTCTTC. Translated, it gives CASSVAGGAYEQFF.

V is TRBV19 and J is TRBJ2-1, with TRBD2 matching 7 bases. Trimming at V came to 5 bases and at J to 8 bases, leaving 12 bases not matched to a gene. Germline V gene data show CDR1 as LNHDA and CDR2 as SQIVND (reference sequence). The CDR3 consists of 15 residues. The CDR3 sequence is CASSRGGGSLDEQFF. In DNA, the CDR3 is TGTGCCAGTAGTCGAGGTGGCGGGAGTCTCGATGAGCAGTTCTTC.

The chain has TRBV19 and TRBJ2-5; D perhaps matches TRBD2 (6 bases). The CDR3 runs to 15 residues. Germline V lookup: CDR1 LNHDA, CDR2 SQIVND (reference sequence). Trimming took off 3 bases at V and 4 bases at J, with 15 bases between the two ends. As DNA, the CDR3 is TGTGCCAGTAGTATTGGAGGGCCATACCCAGAGACCCAGTACTTC. Residues: CASSIGGPYPETQYF.

The chain's CDR3 is CATQASGSIGDTQYF. For the CDR3, the DNA is TGTGCCACCCAGGCTAGCGGGAGTATTGGCGATACGCAGTATTTT. The chain has TRBV19 and TRBJ2-3; 10 bases line up with TRBD2. The CDR3 covers 15 residues. The V and J ends lost 10 bases and 6 bases, in that order; junction bases with no gene match: 13. CDR1 is LNHDA, CDR2 SQIVND, per germline (reference sequence).

J is TRBJ2-1 and V is TRBV28, with 7 bases fitting TRBD1. The CDR3 has 17 amino acids. Germline V gives CDR1 MDHEN, CDR2 SYDVKM. J lost 5 bases, V lost 5 bases, and 15 bases had no gene match. CDR3 nucleotides: TGTGCCAGCAGTCTCGGTATCCGGGACAGAAAAAACAATGAGCAGTTCTTC. Its translation: CASSLGIRDRKNNEQFF. Complete variable domain (other parts from reference TRBV28 and TRBJ2-1): DVKVTQSSRYLVKRTGEKVFLECVQDMDHENMFWYRQDPGLGLRLIYFSYDVKMKEKGDIPEGYSVSREKKERFSLILESASTNQTSMYLCASSLGIRDRKNNEQFFGPGTRLTVL.

Here the CDR3 reads CASSLDRARQPQHF. CDR3 coding DNA: TGTGCCAGCAGTTTAGACAGGGCCAGGCAGCCCCAGCATTTT. V usage is TRBV27 and J usage is TRBJ1-5; 7 bases are a match to TRBD1. Germline lookup yields CDR1 MNHEY and CDR2 SMNVEV (reference sequence). This CDR3 is built from 14 residues. V lost 2 bases, J lost 7 bases, and 5 bases stayed unmatched.

The rearrangement uses TRBV13 and TRBJ2-2; weak D call: TRBD2 (6 bases). The CDR3 is 16 amino acids. The V gene lost 2 bases and the J gene lost 2 bases, with 12 bases spanning the gap. The germline V gene encodes CDR1 PRHDT and CDR2 FYEKMQ (reference sequence). CDR3 in amino acids: CASSLTGLANTGELFF. DNA of the CDR3: TGTGCCAGCAGCTTAACGGGACTCGCTAACACCGGGGAGCTGTTTTTT. Drawing the rest from reference TRBV13 and TRBJ2-2, the complete variable domain is AAGVIQSPRHLIKEKRETATLKCYPIPRHDTVYWYQQGPGQDPQFLISFYEKMQSDKGSIPDRFSAQQFSDYHSELNMSSLELGDSALYFCASSLTGLANTGELFFGEGSRLTVL.

The CDR3 spells CASLDRTEAFF. In DNA form, the CDR3 reads TGTGCCAGCCTAGACAGGACTGAAGCTTTCTTT. The gene calls are TRBV2 and TRBJ1-1; D is perhaps TRBD1 (6 bases). With 8 bases removed from V and 5 bases from J, the gap between germline ends came to 9 bases. The CDR3 extends over 11 amino acids. Germline CDR1 is SNHLY and CDR2 is FYNNEI.

This chain connects TRBV19 to TRBJ2-1; 10 bases agree with TRBD2. After removal of 10 bases from V and 5 bases from J, the junction contained 11 bases not matched to a gene. Per germline, CDR1 LNHDA and CDR2 SQIVND (reference sequence). This CDR3 region has 15 residues. CDR3 loop: CATTLAGGSDNEQFF. The CDR3 DNA reads TGTGCCACTACATTAGCGGGAGGCTCTGACAATGAGCAGTTCTTC. Looking up the rest from reference TRBV19 and TRBJ2-1 gives the full variable domain: DGGITQSPKYLFRKEGQNVTLSCEQNLNHDAMYWYRQDPGQGLRLIYYSQIVNDFQKGDIAEGYSVSREKKESFPLTVTSAQKNPTAFYLCATTLAGGSDNEQFFGPGTRLTVL.

The V gene is TRBV19, the J gene TRBJ1-5, with D possibly TRBD1 on 6 matching bases. Per germline, CDR1 LNHDA and CDR2 SQIVND (reference sequence). The CDR3 sequence is 15 residues long. Trimming took 6 bases from V and 0 from J, leaving 12 bases between them. This CDR3 reads CASRWTENSNQPQHF. DNA of the CDR3: TGTGCCAGTAGATGGACAGAAAATAGCAATCAGCCCCAGCATTTT.

The chain couples TRBV19 to TRBJ2-1, with 7 nucleotides matching TRBD1. This CDR3 is 14 amino acids long. Germline V CDR1 and CDR2: LNHDA, SQIVND (reference sequence). V was pared by 1 base and J by 6 bases, with 3 bases of the junction left unmatched. The CDR3, as DNA: TGTGCCAGTAGTATAGGGACAGGCAGCAATGAGCAGTTCTTC. Its translation: CASSIGTGSNEQFF.

The J gene is TRBJ2-1, the V gene TRBV5-6; the D is unclear. The germline V gene encodes CDR1 SGHDT and CDR2 YYEEEE. This CDR3 spans 11 amino acids. V lost 0 bases and J lost 10, with 5 bases in between. This chain's CDR3 is CASSLGREQFF. The DNA for the CDR3 is TGTGCCAGCAGCTTGGGCCGGGAGCAGTTCTTC.

J is TRBJ2-1 and V is TRBV7-8; TRBD2 aligns across 9 bases. The CDR3 runs to 14 residues. Unmatched junction bases numbered 10, after V lost 7 bases and J lost 9 bases. Germline lookup yields CDR1 SGHVS and CDR2 FQNEAQ. The CDR3 DNA sequence: TGTGCCAGCACCTTTCGGGCGGGAGGGAGTGAGCAGTTCTTC. It yields the protein CASTFRAGGSEQFF.

This CDR3 reads CASSLELAGSYEQYF. The CDR3 DNA follows: TGTGCCAGCAGCTTAGAACTAGCGGGAAGCTACGAGCAGTACTTC. The chain uses TRBV7-8 and TRBJ2-7; 10 bases align to TRBD2. The trim removed 1 base at V and 3 bases at J, leaving 3 bases unmatched. The CDR3 length is 15 residues. CDR1 is SGHVS, CDR2 FQNEAQ, per germline.

V gene TRBV7-6 combines with J gene TRBJ1-5; 9 bases line up with TRBD1. CDR1 SGHVS and CDR2 FNYEAQ come from the germline V gene. CDR3 length: 16 residues. The trim removed 4 bases at V and 4 bases at J, leaving 8 bases unmatched. The CDR3 nucleotides read TGTGCCAGCAGCTCGCCGGGACAGGGATTAAATCAGCCCCAGCATTTT. Its protein is CASSSPGQGLNQPQHF.

The chain recombines TRBV5-4 with TRBJ2-3; 15 bases are a match to TRBD2. CDR1 is SGHNT, CDR2 YYREEE, per germline (reference sequence). Trimming cost V 4 bases and J 4 bases; bases outside gene matches: 13. This CDR3 comprises 19 residues. The CDR3: CASSLGLAGGPLEADTQYF. The CDR3, as DNA: TGTGCCAGCAGCCTCGGACTAGCGGGAGGGCCGTTGGAAGCAGATACGCAGTATTTT.

The genes are TRBV7-9 and TRBJ2-3; TRBD2 matches 9 bases. With V trimmed by 6 bases and J by 3 bases, 10 bases remained unmatched. Germline V gene data show CDR1 as SEHNR and CDR2 as FQNEAQ (reference sequence). The CDR3 is 16 amino acids. CDR3 protein: CASRLLAGVGTDTQYF. CDR3 sequence (DNA): TGTGCCAGCAGACTCTTAGCGGGAGTGGGGACAGATACGCAGTATTTT.

This clone was observed a single time. Other DNA sequences in this specimen translate into the identical CDR3. The gene calls are TRBV9 and TRBJ2-7; D gene ambiguous. Germline CDR1 is SGDLS and CDR2 is YYNGEE. The CDR3 is made up of 14 amino acids. Trimming took off 0 bases at V and 0 bases at J, with 7 bases between the two ends. The CDR3 here is CASSVVPSSYEQYF. In DNA form, the CDR3 reads TGTGCCAGCAGCGTAGTGCCTAGCTCCTACGAGCAGTACTTC.

The rearrangement uses TRBV6-5 and TRBJ2-2, with D hard to call. The CDR3 has 15 amino acids. Between the trimmed V and J ends, which lost 0 bases and 1 base, there was a span of 6 bases. CDR1 is MNHEY, CDR2 SVGAGI, per germline. CDR3 residues: CASSYSVMNTGELFF. CDR3 DNA: TGTGCCAGCAGTTACTCCGTTATGAACACCGGGGAGCTGTTTTTT.

This clone was recorded only once. This CDR3 reads CASSQDFRSEQYF. The DNA for the CDR3 is TGCGCCAGCAGCCAAGACTTCAGGTCCGAGCAGTACTTC. The chain couples TRBV4-3 to TRBJ2-7; unclear D gene. Germline values: CDR1 LGHNA, CDR2 YSLEER. CDR3 length: 13 residues. Trimming left V 0 bases short and J 6 bases short, with 9 bases between.

J is TRBJ2-1 and V is TRBV12-5; perhaps TRBD2 as D (6 bases). This CDR3 is built from 14 residues. Germline V gives CDR1 LGHNT, CDR2 FRNRAP. V lost 5 bases to trimming and J lost 5 bases, with 13 bases between them. DNA of the CDR3: TGTGCTAGTGGTCCCGGGGGTGGAGACAATGAGCAGTTCTTC. Its protein is CASGPGGGDNEQFF.

This clone was seen a single time. The V gene is TRBV7-8, the J gene TRBJ1-2; 7 bases line up with TRBD1. This CDR3 comprises 14 residues. Germline-derived CDR1 and CDR2 are SGHVS and FQNEAQ. With V trimmed by 0 bases and J by 4 bases, 2 bases remained unmatched. CDR3 nucleotide sequence: TGTGCCAGCAGCTTAGCAGGACAGGTCTATGGCTACACCTTC. Translated: CASSLAGQVYGYTF.

The chain is built from TRBV6-5 and TRBJ1-6, with 7 bases aligning to TRBD1. The germline CDR1 and CDR2 sequences are MNHEY and SVGAGI. CDR3 size: 16 residues. The junction had 6 bases not matched to a gene; V was cut back by 0 bases and J by 7 bases. CDR3 loop: CASSYSRTGPNSPLHF. For the CDR3, the DNA is TGTGCCAGCAGTTACTCGCGGACAGGTCCGAATTCACCCCTCCACTTT.

This chain joins TRBV4-1 and TRBJ2-1; D is perhaps TRBD2 (6 bases). The CDR3 runs to 12 residues. Trimming shortened V by 4 bases and J by 7 bases, and 8 bases separated the two germline ends. Germline V CDR1 and CDR2: MGHRA, YSYEKL. For the CDR3, the DNA is TGCGCCAGCAGCCCGGAGGGTAATGAGCAGTTCTTC. Translated: CASSPEGNEQFF.

This clone was recorded once. CDR3 loop: CASSSGQTTNTEAFF. The CDR3 region has the DNA TGTGCCAGCAGCTCGGGACAGACCACGAACACTGAAGCTTTCTTT. The V gene is TRBV7-9, the J gene TRBJ1-1, with 7 bases identical to TRBD1. J gave up 1 base and V 4 bases, and 6 bases lay outside the gene matches. CDR3 length: 15 residues. The germline V gene encodes CDR1 SEHNR and CDR2 FQNEAQ (reference sequence).